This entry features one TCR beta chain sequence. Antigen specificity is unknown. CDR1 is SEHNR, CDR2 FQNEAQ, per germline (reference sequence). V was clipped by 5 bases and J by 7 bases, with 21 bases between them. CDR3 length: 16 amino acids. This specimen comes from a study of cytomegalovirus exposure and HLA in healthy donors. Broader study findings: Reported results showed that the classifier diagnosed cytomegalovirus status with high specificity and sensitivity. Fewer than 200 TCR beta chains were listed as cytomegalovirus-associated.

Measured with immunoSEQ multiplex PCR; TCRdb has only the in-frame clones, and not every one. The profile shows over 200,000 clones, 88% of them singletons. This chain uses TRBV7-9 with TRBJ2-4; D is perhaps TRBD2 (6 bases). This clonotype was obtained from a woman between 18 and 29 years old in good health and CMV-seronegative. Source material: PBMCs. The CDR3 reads CASSPDRTGAGNIQYF. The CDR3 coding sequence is TGTGCCAGCAGCCCGGACCGGACGGGAGCAGGGAACATTCAGTACTTC. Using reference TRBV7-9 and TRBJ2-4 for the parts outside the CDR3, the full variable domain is DTGVSQNPRHKITKRGQNVTFRCDPISEHNRLYWYRQTLGQGPEFLTYFQNEAQLEKSRLLSDRFSAERPKGSFSTLEIQRTEQGDSAMYLCASSPDRTGAGNIQYFGAGTRLSVL.